This T cell receptor beta chain comes out of a study of blood T cell repertoires in COVID-19. Only in-frame clones appear in the TCRdb table, and some are missing; sequencing was by immunoSEQ multiplex PCR. This table has 150,000 to 200,000 clones, under 85% appearing once. Germline V gene sequence: CDR1 MDHEN, CDR2 SYDVKM. V lost 5 bases and J 3 bases, leaving 17 bases between the germline ends. This CDR3 region has 16 residues. J is TRBJ2-1 and V is TRBV28, with TRBD1 as a possible D gene (7 bases). Specimen: peripheral blood. This sequence originates from a woman in her seventies with COVID-19, enrolled during active disease. CDR3 in amino acids: CASSLAGGGYYNEQFF. DNA for the CDR3: TGTGCCAGCAGTCTCGCAGGAGGGGGCTACTACAATGAGCAGTTCTTC.